The rows below give T cell receptor beta chains drawn from one sample of a study of blood T cell repertoires in COVID-19. Only in-frame clones appear in the TCRdb table, and some are missing; sequencing was by immunoSEQ multiplex PCR. The data show 130,000 to 150,000 clones, 80% seen once. The sequencing sample was made of peripheral blood. The receptors were gathered from a man aged 70 or older who had recovered from COVID-19. Both conserved end residues are part of each CDR3. A D gene is named only where the DNA matches it firmly. Clone size is not always given. Where it is, it says once, few, many or a class for expanded clones.

TRBD2 | NA | TRBJ2-7 | TRBV18 | CASSQAGTSGISYEQYF | TGTGCCAGCTCACAAGCCGGGACTAGCGGAATTTCCTACGAGCAGTACTTC
NA | NA | TRBJ1-6 | TRBV6-5 | CASSYRLGGNSPLHF | TGTGCCAGCAGTTACCGCCTAGGCGGGAATTCACCCCTCCACTTT
TRBD2 | NA | TRBJ2-7 | TRBV27 | CASSPQTSGRPHEQYF | TGTGCCAGCAGTCCTCAGACTAGCGGGAGACCCCACGAGCAGTACTTC
TRBD1 | NA | TRBJ1-2 | TRBV11-2 | CASSPTPGTVESYGYTF | TGTGCCAGCAGCCCCACCCCCGGGACAGTAGAATCCTATGGCTACACCTTC
NA | NA | TRBJ2-5 | TRBV6-2/TRBV6-3 | CASSYDVESAETQYF | TGTGCCAGCAGTTATGATGTGGAGTCTGCAGAGACCCAGTACTTC
NA | NA | TRBJ1-2 | TRBV5-1 | CASSLELDASASGYTF | TGCGCCAGCAGCTTGGAGTTAGACGCAAGCGCCAGTGGCTACACCTTC
TRBD2 | once | TRBJ2-2 | TRBV29-1 | CSVGTSATGELFF | TGCAGCGTTGGAACTAGCGCCACCGGGGAGCTGTTTTTT
NA | NA | TRBJ2-3 | TRBV3-1/TRBV3-2 | CASSSQGSGDTQYF | TGTGCCAGCAGCAGTCAGGGGTCGGGAGATACGCAGTATTTT
NA | few | TRBJ2-7 | TRBV4-3 | CASSQTRKINYEQYF | TGCGCCAGCAGCCAAACTCGCAAGATTAACTACGAGCAGTACTTC
NA | once | TRBJ2-7 | TRBV4-1 | CASSQVEGIQYEQYF | TGCGCCAGCAGCCAAGTAGAGGGAATCCAATACGAGCAGTACTTC
NA | few | TRBJ2-1 | TRBV5-1 | CASSLAATISWDEQFF | TGCGCCAGCAGCTTGGCCGCGACTATCTCATGGGATGAGCAGTTCTTC
NA | once | TRBJ1-1 | TRBV12-5 | CASGPRLNTEAFF | TGTGCTAGTGGTCCGCGGCTAAACACTGAAGCTTTCTTT
TRBD1 | NA | TRBJ1-5 | TRBV23-1 | CASSQSGQGVRQPQHF | TGCGCCAGCAGTCAATCTGGACAGGGGGTGAGGCAGCCCCAGCATTTT
NA | NA | TRBJ1-1 | TRBV18 | CASSETFNTEAFF | TGTGCCAGCTCAGAGACATTCAACACTGAAGCTTTCTTT
TRBD1 | NA | TRBJ1-5 | TRBV25-1 | CASSEGDRDHQPQHF | TGTGCCAGCAGTGAAGGTGACAGGGACCATCAGCCCCAGCATTTT
NA | NA | TRBJ2-7 | TRBV2 | CASSDYYEQYF | TGTGCCAGCAGTGATTACTACGAGCAGTACTTC
NA | once | TRBJ1-2 | TRBV13 | CASSLDSSTYGYTF | TGTGCCAGCAGCTTGGACAGCTCAACCTATGGCTACACCTTC
NA | few | TRBJ2-1 | TRBV18 | CASSPSRPGGTESYNEQFF | TGTGCCAGCTCACCATCCCGTCCCGGCGGGACAGAATCCTACAATGAGCAGTTCTTC
NA | NA | TRBJ2-7 | TRBV27 | CASKEAAGLSYEQYF | TGTGCCAGCAAGGAGGCGGCGGGCCTTTCCTACGAGCAGTACTTC
TRBD2 | NA | TRBJ2-3 | TRBV13 | CASRPVIGTSGRADTQYF | TGTGCCAGCAGACCAGTCATCGGAACTAGCGGGAGAGCAGATACGCAGTATTTT
NA | NA | TRBJ2-5 | TRBV6-5 | CASFTGTSREETQYF | TGTGCCAGCTTCACCGGGACATCTAGGGAGGAGACCCAGTACTTC
TRBD2 | NA | TRBJ2-2 | TRBV6-9 | CARGTSGPPNTGELFF | TGTGCCAGAGGGACTAGCGGACCTCCGAACACCGGGGAGCTGTTTTTT
NA | NA | TRBJ1-1 | TRBV18 | CASSATGGNTEAFF | TGTGCCAGCTCAGCGACAGGCGGGAACACTGAAGCTTTCTTT
NA | NA | TRBJ1-1 | TRBV3-1/TRBV3-2 | CASSQDPAGGTEAFF | TGTGCCAGCAGCCAAGATCCAGCGGGAGGTACTGAAGCTTTCTTT
TRBD2 | NA | TRBJ2-3 | TRBV5-1 | CASSSPGTSGTDTQYF | TGCGCCAGCAGCTCCCCCGGGACTAGCGGCACAGATACGCAGTATTTT
NA | few | TRBJ1-2 | TRBV30 | CAWSVGRQVGYGYTF | TGTGCCTGGAGTGTGGGGAGGCAGGTTGGCTATGGCTACACCTTC
TRBD1 | NA | TRBJ2-7 | TRBV3-1/TRBV3-2 | CASRLATGGEQYF | TGTGCCAGCAGGTTAGCCACAGGGGGAGAGCAGTACTTC
NA | NA | TRBJ2-7 | TRBV4-1 | CASSQDKPLGTRSYEQYF | TGCGCCAGCAGCCAAGATAAGCCCTTGGGGACAAGGTCGTACGAGCAGTACTTC
NA | NA | TRBJ2-1 | TRBV3-1/TRBV3-2 | CASISPVGSGNEQFF | TGTGCCAGCATATCACCCGTCGGGAGCGGCAATGAGCAGTTCTTC
TRBD2 | NA | TRBJ2-1 | TRBV10-2 | CASSESGLAHLGAYNEQFF | TGCGCCAGCAGTGAGTCGGGACTAGCGCACCTTGGGGCCTACAATGAGCAGTTCTTC
NA | few | TRBJ2-2 | TRBV4-1 | CASSPLGRGITGELFF | TGCGCCAGCAGCCCCTTGGGCAGGGGCATCACCGGGGAGCTGTTTTTT
NA | NA | TRBJ2-7 | TRBV5-5 | CASSEGPQLRSYEQYF | TGTGCCAGCTCGGAGGGACCCCAGTTACGTTCCTACGAGCAGTACTTC
NA | NA | TRBJ2-7 | TRBV5-8 | CASSSAGAPHEQYF | TGTGCCAGCAGCTCTGCGGGGGCCCCCCACGAGCAGTACTTC
TRBD1 | many | TRBJ1-5 | TRBV19 | CASSIEYGGTAPNQPQHF | TGTGCCAGTAGTATAGAGTACGGCGGGACAGCCCCCAATCAGCCCCAGCATTTT
NA | once | TRBJ1-1 | TRBV29-1 | CSVLRRGLNTEAFF | TGCAGCGTCCTCAGACGGGGGTTGAACACTGAAGCTTTCTTT
NA | NA | TRBJ2-7 | TRBV3-1/TRBV3-2 | CASSALGWGLNEQYF | TGTGCCAGCAGCGCTCTGGGTTGGGGGCTCAACGAGCAGTACTTC
TRBD2 | NA | TRBJ2-3 | TRBV6-2/TRBV6-3 | CASSWTSGADTQYF | TGTGCCAGCAGTTGGACTAGCGGGGCAGATACGCAGTATTTT
NA | NA | TRBJ2-3 | TRBV18 | CASSPGQYTDTQYF | TGTGCCAGCTCACCGGGACAATACACAGATACGCAGTATTTT
NA | NA | TRBJ2-7 | TRBV11-2 | CASSLDFTGDREQYF | TGTGCCAGCAGCTTAGACTTTACGGGAGATAGAGAGCAGTACTTC